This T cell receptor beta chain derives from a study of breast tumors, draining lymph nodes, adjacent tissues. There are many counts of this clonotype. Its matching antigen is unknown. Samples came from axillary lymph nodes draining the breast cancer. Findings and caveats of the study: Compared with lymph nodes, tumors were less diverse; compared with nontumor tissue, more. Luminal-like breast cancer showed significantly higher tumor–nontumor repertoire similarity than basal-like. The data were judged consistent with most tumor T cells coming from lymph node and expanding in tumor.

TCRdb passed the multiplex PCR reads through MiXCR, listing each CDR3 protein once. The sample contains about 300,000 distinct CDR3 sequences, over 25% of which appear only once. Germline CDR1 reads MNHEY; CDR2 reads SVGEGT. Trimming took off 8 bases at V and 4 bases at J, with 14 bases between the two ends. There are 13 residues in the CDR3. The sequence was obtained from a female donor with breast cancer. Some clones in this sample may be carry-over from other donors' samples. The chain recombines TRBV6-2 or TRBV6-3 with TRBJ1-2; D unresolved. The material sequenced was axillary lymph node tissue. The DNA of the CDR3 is TGTGCCAGCGGCCGACGGAACCTCTATGGCTACACCTTC. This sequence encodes CASGRRNLYGYTF.